These 10 T cell receptor beta chains were all obtained from the same sample, sequenced in a study of post-analysis software for immune sequencing data. The study's findings and limits: TRBV5-6, TRBV5-1 and TRBV20-1 belonged to a set of about 5 TRBV segments that were more frequent in patients than controls.

Unique molecular identifiers had been added to the TCR beta cDNA libraries. MiXCR was run by TCRdb on the PCR reads, yielding one entry per CDR3 protein. The sample lists about half a million distinct CDR3 sequences, roughly 45% seen once, with 9.5% to 13% in the top ten. No antigen is known for these receptors. The source material was blood. The receptors stem from a girl aged 10 to 17 with multiple sclerosis.

The chain employs TRBV2 and TRBJ1-1, with a possible D match to TRBD1 (5 bases). V lost 7 bases and J 7 bases, leaving 10 bases between the germline ends. Germline V lookup: CDR1 SNHLY, CDR2 FYNNEI. This CDR3 comprises 11 residues. The CDR3 spells CASNLDSEAFF. CDR3 DNA: TGTGCCAGCAACTTAGACAGTGAAGCTTTCTTT.

This clonotype was counted once. The V and J genes are TRBV27 and TRBJ2-1; 13 bases agree with TRBD2. The junction had 4 bases not matched to a gene; V was cut back by 4 bases and J by 4 bases. The CDR3 contains 16 residues. Germline-derived CDR1 and CDR2 are MNHEY and SMNVEV (reference sequence). As DNA, the CDR3 is TGTGCCAGCAGTTCCGGACTAGCGGGAGTATACAATGAGCAGTTCTTC. Encoded protein: CASSSGLAGVYNEQFF.

The rearrangement uses TRBV20-1 and TRBJ2-1; D call uncertain. V was cut by 2 bases and J by 2 bases, with 13 bases left in between. The CDR3 has 15 amino acids. Germline values: CDR1 DFQATT, CDR2 SNEGSKA (reference sequence). The CDR3 here is CSARNDARTYNEQFF. The CDR3 bases are TGCAGTGCTAGAAACGACGCCCGGACCTACAATGAGCAGTTCTTC.

The chain uses TRBV20-1 and TRBJ2-4; 7 bases are shared with TRBD2. This CDR3 spans 14 amino acids. The V and J ends lost 6 bases and 3 bases, in that order; junction bases with no gene match: 8. Germline V gene data show CDR1 as DFQATT and CDR2 as SNEGSKA (reference sequence). As DNA, the CDR3 is TGCAGTGCCCCGGCTAGCGGATACAAAAACATTCAGTACTTC. Translated: CSAPASGYKNIQYF.

V and J are TRBV11-1 and TRBJ2-1; possibly TRBD2 for D (5 bases). V gave up 2 bases and J gave up 0 bases, with 26 bases separating them. The germline CDR1 and CDR2 sequences are SGHAT and FQDESV (reference sequence). The length of the CDR3 is 21 residues. CDR3 nucleotide sequence: TGTGCCAGCAGCTTACGAGGACCCGGGCTAGGGCGGAGGAACTCCTACAATGAGCAGTTCTTC. As protein: CASSLRGPGLGRRNSYNEQFF.

This chain links TRBV5-8 with TRBJ1-1, with D uncertain. Germline CDR1 SGHTS, CDR2 YDEGEE. The CDR3 is 14 residues long. V was trimmed by 0 bases and J by 4 bases, leaving 10 bases between them. As DNA, the CDR3 is TGTGCCAGCAGCTTGGCCGTGAGAGGCACTGAAGCTTTCTTT. Amino acids: CASSLAVRGTEAFF.

This clonotype came up a few times. The rearrangement uses TRBV30 and TRBJ2-3; 13 bases line up with TRBD2. The CDR3 totals 16 residues. Germline V gene lookup returns CDR1 GTSNPN and CDR2 SVGIG (reference sequence). V lost 2 bases to trimming and J lost 5 bases; unmatched junction nucleotides: 7. Here the CDR3 reads CAWSLRTSGSGDTQYF. The CDR3 region has the DNA TGTGCCTGGAGTCTCCGGACTAGCGGGAGCGGAGATACGCAGTATTTT.

The chain couples TRBV4-3 to TRBJ1-4, with D perhaps TRBD1 (6 bases). This CDR3 is built from 14 residues. V was cut by 5 bases and J by 8 bases, with 15 bases left in between. Germline loops: CDR1 LGHNA, CDR2 YSLEER. The CDR3 spells CASSTFGGEEKLFF. CDR3 DNA sequence: TGCGCCAGCAGCACGTTCGGGGGCGAGGAAAAACTGTTTTTT.

The chain carries TRBV29-1 and TRBJ1-1; possible D gene TRBD1, 5 bases. Between the trimmed V and J ends, which lost 7 bases and 4 bases, there was a span of 10 bases. Germline CDR1 SQVTM, CDR2 ANQGSEA. The CDR3 runs 11 residues. Written as DNA, the CDR3 is TGCAGCGCCAGGGATGCCACTGAAGCTTTCTTT. It yields the protein CSARDATEAFF.

V and J are TRBV5-1 and TRBJ2-3, with 9 bases aligning to TRBD2. Germline lookup yields CDR1 SGHRS and CDR2 YFSETQ. The CDR3 has 18 amino acids. The junction had 8 bases not matched to a gene; V was cut back by 0 bases and J by 0 bases. This CDR3 reads CASSLGPTSGLSTDTQYF. The CDR3 coding sequence is TGCGCCAGCAGCTTGGGACCTACTAGCGGGCTTAGCACAGATACGCAGTATTTT.